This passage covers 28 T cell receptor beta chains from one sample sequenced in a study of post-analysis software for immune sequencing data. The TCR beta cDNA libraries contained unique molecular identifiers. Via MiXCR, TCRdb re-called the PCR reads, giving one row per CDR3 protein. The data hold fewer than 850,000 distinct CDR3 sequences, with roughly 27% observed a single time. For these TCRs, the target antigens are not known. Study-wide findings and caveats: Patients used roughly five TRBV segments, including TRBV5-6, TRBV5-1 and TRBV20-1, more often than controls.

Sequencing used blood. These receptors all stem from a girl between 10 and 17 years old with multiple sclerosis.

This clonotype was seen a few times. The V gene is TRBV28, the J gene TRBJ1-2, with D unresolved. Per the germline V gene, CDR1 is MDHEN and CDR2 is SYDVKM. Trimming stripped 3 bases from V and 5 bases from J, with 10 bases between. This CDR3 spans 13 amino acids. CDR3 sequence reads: CASSLGIGYGYTF. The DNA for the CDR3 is TGTGCCAGCAGTTTGGGCATCGGGTATGGCTACACCTTC.

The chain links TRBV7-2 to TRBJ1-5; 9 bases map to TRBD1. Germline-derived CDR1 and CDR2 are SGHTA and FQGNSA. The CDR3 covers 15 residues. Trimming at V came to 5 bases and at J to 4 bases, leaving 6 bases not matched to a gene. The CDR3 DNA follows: TGTGCCAGCAGCCTGGACAGGGGAAAGAATCAGCCCCAGCATTTT. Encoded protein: CASSLDRGKNQPQHF.

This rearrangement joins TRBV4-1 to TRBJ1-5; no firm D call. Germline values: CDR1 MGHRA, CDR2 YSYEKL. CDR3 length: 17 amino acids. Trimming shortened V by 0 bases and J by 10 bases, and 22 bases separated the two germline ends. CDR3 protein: CASSQDFPRRVNRPQHF. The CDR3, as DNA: TGCGCCAGCAGCCAAGATTTCCCCCGACGTGTGAACCGACCCCAGCATTTT.

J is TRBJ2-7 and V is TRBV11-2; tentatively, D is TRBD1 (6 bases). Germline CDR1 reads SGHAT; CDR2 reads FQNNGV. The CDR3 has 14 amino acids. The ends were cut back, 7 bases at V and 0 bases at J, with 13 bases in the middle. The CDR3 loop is CASTSTGNSYEQYF. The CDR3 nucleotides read TGTGCCAGCACCTCAACAGGGAACTCCTACGAGCAGTACTTC.

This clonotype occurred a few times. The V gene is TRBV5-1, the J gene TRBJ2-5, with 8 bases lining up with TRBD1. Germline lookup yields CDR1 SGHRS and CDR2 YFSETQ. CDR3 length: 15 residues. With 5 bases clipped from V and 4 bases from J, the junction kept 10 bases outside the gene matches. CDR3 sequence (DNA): TGCGCCAGCAGTTACGACAGGGGTGATGGAGAGACCCAGTACTTC. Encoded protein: CASSYDRGDGETQYF.

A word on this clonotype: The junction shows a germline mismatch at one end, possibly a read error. CDR3 nucleotides: TGCAGTCTTCGTGGTGGTACTTCCTACGATGAGCAGTTCTTC. It yields the protein CSLRGGTSYDEQFF. V gene TRBV20-1 combines with J gene TRBJ2-1; the D is unclear. The length of the CDR3 is 14 residues. CDR1 and CDR2 from the germline V gene are DFQATT and SNEGSKA (reference sequence).

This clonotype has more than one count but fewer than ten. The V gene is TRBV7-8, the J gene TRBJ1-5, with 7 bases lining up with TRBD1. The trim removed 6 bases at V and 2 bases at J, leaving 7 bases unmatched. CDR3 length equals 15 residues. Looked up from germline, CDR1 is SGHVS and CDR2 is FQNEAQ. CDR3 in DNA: TGTGCCAGCAGAAACGACAGGGACGGCAATCAGCCCCAGCATTTT. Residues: CASRNDRDGNQPQHF.

The CDR3 protein is CASSMGLNTGELFF. The CDR3 region has the DNA TGTGCCAGCAGTATGGGACTTAACACCGGGGAGCTGTTTTTT. The chain has TRBV12-3 or TRBV12-4 and TRBJ2-2; D is possibly TRBD2 (6 bases). This CDR3 has 14 residues. V was trimmed by 5 bases and J by 2 bases, leaving 9 bases between them.

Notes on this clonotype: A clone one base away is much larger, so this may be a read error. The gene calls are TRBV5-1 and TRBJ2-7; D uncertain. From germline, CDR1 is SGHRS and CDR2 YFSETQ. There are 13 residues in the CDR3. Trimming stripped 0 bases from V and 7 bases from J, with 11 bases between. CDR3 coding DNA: TGCGCCAGCAGCTTGGTTCTAGGCAATGAGCAGTACTTC. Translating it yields CASSLVLGNEQYF.

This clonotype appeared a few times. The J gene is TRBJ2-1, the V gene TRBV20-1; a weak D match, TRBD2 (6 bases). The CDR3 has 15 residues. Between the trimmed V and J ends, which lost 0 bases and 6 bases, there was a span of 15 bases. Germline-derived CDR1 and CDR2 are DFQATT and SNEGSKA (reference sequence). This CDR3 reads CSARDLDYGVNEQFF. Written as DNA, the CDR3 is TGCAGTGCTAGAGATCTGGACTATGGGGTCAATGAGCAGTTCTTC.

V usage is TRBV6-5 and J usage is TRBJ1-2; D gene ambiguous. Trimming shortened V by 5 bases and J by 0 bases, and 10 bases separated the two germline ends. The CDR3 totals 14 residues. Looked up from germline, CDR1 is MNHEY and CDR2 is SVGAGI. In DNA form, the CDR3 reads TGTGCCAGCAGTACTAGAGCGTCTAACTATGGCTACACCTTC. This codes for CASSTRASNYGYTF.

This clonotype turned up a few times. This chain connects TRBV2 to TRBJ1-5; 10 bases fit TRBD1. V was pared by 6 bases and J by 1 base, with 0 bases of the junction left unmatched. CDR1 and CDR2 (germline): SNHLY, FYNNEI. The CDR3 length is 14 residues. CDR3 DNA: TGTGCCAGCAGGGGACAGGGGAGCAATCAGCCCCAGCATTTT. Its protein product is CASRGQGSNQPQHF. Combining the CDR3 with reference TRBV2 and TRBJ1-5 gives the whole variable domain EPEVTQTPSHQVTQMGQEVILRCVPISNHLYFYWYRQILGQKVEFLVSFYNNEISEKSEIFDDQFSVERPDGSNFTLKIRSTKLEDSAMYFCASRGQGSNQPQHFGDGTRLSIL.

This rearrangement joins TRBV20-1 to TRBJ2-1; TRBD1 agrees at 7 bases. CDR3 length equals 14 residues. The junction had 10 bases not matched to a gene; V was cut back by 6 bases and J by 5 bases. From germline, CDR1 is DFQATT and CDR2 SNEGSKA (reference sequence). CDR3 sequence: CSAQGTVVDNEQFF. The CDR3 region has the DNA TGCAGTGCCCAGGGGACAGTGGTTGACAATGAGCAGTTCTTC.

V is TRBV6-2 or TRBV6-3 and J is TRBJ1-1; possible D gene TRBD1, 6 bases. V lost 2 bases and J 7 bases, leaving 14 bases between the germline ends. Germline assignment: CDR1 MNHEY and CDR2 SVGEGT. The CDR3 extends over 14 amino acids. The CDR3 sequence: CASSYGSRQDEAFF. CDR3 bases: TGTGCCAGCAGTTACGGCTCTCGACAGGATGAAGCTTTCTTT.

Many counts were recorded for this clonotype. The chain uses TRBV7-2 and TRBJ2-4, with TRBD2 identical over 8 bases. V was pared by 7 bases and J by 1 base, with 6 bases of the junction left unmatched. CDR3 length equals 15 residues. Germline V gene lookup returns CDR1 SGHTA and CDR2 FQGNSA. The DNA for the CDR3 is TGTGCCAGCACCCCGACTAGCGCGGCCAAAAACATTCAGTACTTC. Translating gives CASTPTSAAKNIQYF.

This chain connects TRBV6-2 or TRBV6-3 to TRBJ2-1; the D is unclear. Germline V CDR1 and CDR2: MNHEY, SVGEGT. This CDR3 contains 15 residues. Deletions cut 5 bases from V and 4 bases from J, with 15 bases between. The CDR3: CASSGVQQPYNEQFF. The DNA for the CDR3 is TGTGCCAGCAGTGGCGTTCAGCAACCTTACAATGAGCAGTTCTTC.

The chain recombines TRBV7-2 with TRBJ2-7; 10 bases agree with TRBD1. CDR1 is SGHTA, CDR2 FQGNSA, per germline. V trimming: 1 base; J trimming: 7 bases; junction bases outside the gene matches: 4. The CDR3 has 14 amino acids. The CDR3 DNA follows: TGTGCCAGCAGCTTAGTGGGGACAGGGGTAGAGCAGTACTTC. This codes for CASSLVGTGVEQYF.

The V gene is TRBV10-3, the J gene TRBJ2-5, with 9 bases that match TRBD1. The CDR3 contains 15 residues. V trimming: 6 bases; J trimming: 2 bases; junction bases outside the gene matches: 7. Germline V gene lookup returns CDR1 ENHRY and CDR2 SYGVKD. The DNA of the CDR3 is TGTGCCATCAGGGGGACAGGGTATCCTCAAGAGACCCAGTACTTC. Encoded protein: CAIRGTGYPQETQYF.

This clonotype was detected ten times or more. The CDR3 sequence: CATSGGILGTGVHDTQYF. As DNA, the CDR3 is TGTGCCACCAGCGGCGGCATTTTGGGGACAGGTGTTCACGATACGCAGTATTTT. This chain connects TRBV15 to TRBJ2-3; 8 bases map to TRBD1. J was trimmed by 6 bases and V by 5 bases; bases with no gene match: 19. Looked up from germline, CDR1 is LNHNV and CDR2 is YYDKDF (reference sequence). This CDR3 comprises 18 residues.

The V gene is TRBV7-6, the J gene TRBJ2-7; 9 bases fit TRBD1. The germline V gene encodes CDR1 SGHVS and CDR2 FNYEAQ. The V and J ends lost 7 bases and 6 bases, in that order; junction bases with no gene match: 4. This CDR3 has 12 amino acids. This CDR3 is CASTPGQGEQYF. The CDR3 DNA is TGTGCCAGCACGCCGGGACAGGGCGAGCAGTACTTC.

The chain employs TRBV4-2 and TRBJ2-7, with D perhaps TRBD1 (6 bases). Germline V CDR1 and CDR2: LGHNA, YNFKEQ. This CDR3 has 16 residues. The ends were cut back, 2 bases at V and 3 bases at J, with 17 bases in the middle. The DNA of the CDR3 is TGTGCCAGCAGCCAAACACAGACAGGACCCTTCTACGAGCAGTACTTC. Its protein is CASSQTQTGPFYEQYF.

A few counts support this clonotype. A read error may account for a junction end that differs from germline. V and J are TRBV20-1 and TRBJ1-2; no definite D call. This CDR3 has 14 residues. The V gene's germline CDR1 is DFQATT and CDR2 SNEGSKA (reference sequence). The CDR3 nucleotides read TGCAGTGTTAGAGGGCCGTTGGGAATGGATGGCTACACCTTC. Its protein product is CSVRGPLGMDGYTF.

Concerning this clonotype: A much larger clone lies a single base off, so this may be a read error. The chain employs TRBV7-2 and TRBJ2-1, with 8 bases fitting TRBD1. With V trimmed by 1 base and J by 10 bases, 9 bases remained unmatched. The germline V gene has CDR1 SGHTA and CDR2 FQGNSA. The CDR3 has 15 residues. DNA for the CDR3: TGTGCCAGCAGCTTAGTGGGGACAGGCTTATACGAGCAGTTCTTC. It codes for CASSLVGTGLYEQFF.

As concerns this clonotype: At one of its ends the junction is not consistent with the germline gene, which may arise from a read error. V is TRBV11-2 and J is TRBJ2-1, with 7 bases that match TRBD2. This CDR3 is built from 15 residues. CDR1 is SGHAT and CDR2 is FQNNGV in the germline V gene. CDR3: CASSLQRLAYSEQFF. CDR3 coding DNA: TGTGCCAGCAGCTTACAACGACTAGCCTACAGTGAGCAGTTCTTC.

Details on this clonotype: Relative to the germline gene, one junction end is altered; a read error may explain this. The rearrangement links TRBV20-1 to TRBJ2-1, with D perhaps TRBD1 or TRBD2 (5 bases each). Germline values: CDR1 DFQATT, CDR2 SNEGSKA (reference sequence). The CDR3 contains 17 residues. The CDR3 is CSARARFGAPKDNERFF. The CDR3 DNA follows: TGCAGTGCTAGAGCGAGGTTCGGGGCCCCTAAGGACAATGAGCGGTTCTTC.

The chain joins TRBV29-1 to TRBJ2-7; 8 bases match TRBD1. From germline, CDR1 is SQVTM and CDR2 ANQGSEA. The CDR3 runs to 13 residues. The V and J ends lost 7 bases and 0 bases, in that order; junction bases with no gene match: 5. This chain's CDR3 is CSGRTGSSYEQYF. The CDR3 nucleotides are TGCAGCGGCCGGACAGGGAGCTCCTACGAGCAGTACTTC.

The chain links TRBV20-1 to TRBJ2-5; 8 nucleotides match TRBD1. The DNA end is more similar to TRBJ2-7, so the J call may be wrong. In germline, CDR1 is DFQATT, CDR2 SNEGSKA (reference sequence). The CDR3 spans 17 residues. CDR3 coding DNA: TGCAGTGCTAGAGGGGCCTCCGGGGACAGGCTGTCCTACGAGCAGTACTTC. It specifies CSARGASGDRLSYEQYF.

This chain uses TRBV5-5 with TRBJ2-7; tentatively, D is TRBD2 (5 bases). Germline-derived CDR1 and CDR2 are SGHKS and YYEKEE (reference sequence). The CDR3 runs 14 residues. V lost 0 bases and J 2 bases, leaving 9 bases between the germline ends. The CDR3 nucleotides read TGTGCCAGCAGCTTGGCCGCGGGCCCCTACGAGCAGTACTTC. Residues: CASSLAAGPYEQYF.